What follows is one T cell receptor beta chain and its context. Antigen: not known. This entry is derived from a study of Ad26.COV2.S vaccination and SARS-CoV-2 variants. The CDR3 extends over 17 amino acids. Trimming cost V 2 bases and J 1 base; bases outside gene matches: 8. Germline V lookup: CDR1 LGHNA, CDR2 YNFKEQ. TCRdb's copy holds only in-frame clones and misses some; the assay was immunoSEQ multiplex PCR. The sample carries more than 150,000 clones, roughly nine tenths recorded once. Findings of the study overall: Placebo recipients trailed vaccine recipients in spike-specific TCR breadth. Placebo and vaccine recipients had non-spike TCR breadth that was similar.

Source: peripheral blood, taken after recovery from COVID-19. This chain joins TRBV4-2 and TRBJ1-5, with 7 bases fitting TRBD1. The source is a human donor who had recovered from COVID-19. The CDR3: CASSQSYSGGSNQPQHF. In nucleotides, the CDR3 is TGTGCCAGCAGCCAATCTTATTCAGGGGGAAGCAATCAGCCCCAGCATTTT.